The entry below describes one T cell receptor (beta chain). Antigen: not known. At one end, the junction sequence differs from germline, possibly due to a read error. This entry comes from a study of tumor and adjacent non-tumor tissue in lung cancer. The study, taken as a whole, reports: Normal lung showed higher cumulative top 100 clone frequency than tumor. Shorter survival was associated with higher TCR diversity in tumors.

The library came from three nested PCR rounds adapted from ARM-PCR protocols. MiXCR was run by TCRdb on the multiplex PCR reads, yielding one entry per CDR3 protein. The table has fewer than 90,000 distinct CDR3 sequences, more than 75% seen once. The germline CDR1 and CDR2 sequences are MNHEY and SVGEGT. The CDR3 runs 15 residues. The template was RNA from unsorted bulk tissue. Distant lung tissue was collected more than 3 cm away from the tumor edge. Donors were chemotherapy-naive, newly diagnosed lung cancer surgical patients in China, August–late 2014. J is TRBJ2-7 and V is TRBV6-2 or TRBV6-3; no reliable D call. The sample was distant non-tumor lung tissue. The receptor was derived from a woman in her forties or fifties with non-small cell lung cancer. For the CDR3, the DNA is TGTGCTAGCAGGCCCGGAACTACCGGATCCTACGAGCAGTACTTC. This encodes CASRPGTTGSYEQYF.